This T cell receptor beta chain was captured by sequencing in a study of shared clonotypes between healthy human individuals. Study overall: Researchers assigned three CD4 naive, three CD4 memory, two CD8 naive and one CD8 memory plate to each donor.

A remark on this clone: Its target is unknown.

General study results and limits: The sole specimen, blood, was sampled, and tissue repertoires likely differ. Around 5.4% of naive CD4 clonotypes were common to four donors.

From germline, CDR1 is SGHDT and CDR2 YYEEEE. Germline trimming cut 5 bases from V and 2 bases from J; bases unmatched to any gene: 8. The CDR3 covers 17 residues. Here immunoSEQ multiplex PCR was the method, and the copy in TCRdb shows in-frame clones only, minus some. Of approximately 940,000 clones listed, more than 75% are singletons. Material for sequencing was memory CD4+ T cells sorted from blood. Subset here: CD45RA-negative fraction. The TCR sequence derives from a young man in good health. This rearrangement joins TRBV5-6 to TRBJ2-7, with 15 bases identical to TRBD2. The CDR3 here is CASRGLAGGLIPYEQYF. The CDR3 bases are TGTGCCAGCAGGGGACTAGCGGGGGGACTTATTCCCTACGAGCAGTACTTC.